A selection of T cell receptor beta chains follows, all from one sample in a study of siplizumab effects on memory and regulatory T cells. Clones were read by immunoSEQ multiplex PCR, and TCRdb kept only the in-frame ones, dropping some. Found here are more than 60,000 clones, 90% to 98% of them singletons; the top ten hold approximately 0.1%. Sequencing used naive CD8+ T cells sorted from blood. These receptors all come from a human donor in good health. Both conserved end residues are part of each CDR3. D genes are given only for firm matches. The size of a clone is reported for some rows only, either as once, few or many, or as a class for expanded clones.

j_call v_call clone_size d_call cdr3_nt cdr3_aa
TRBJ1-5 TRBV4-1 NA TRBD1 TGCGCCAGCAGCCAAGAGCCAGGGGGCGATCAGCCCCAGCATTTT CASSQEPGGDQPQHF
TRBJ2-7 TRBV7-2 NA NA TGTGCCAGCAGCTTAGCCAGCCTCTACGAGCAGTACTTC CASSLASLYEQYF
TRBJ1-1 TRBV5-6 NA NA TGTGCCAGCAGCTTGGGAGGCATTGACAGCTTTGAGACTGAAGCTTTCTTT CASSLGGIDSFETEAFF
TRBJ2-7 TRBV7-9 NA NA TGTGCCAGCAGCTTCGCCGGCTCAGACGAGCAGTACTTC CASSFAGSDEQYF
TRBJ1-2 TRBV9 NA NA TGTGCCAGCAGCCAAAACGGGGGCGGAAACTATGGCTACACCTTC CASSQNGGGNYGYTF
TRBJ2-1 TRBV7-9 NA TRBD1 TGTGCCAGCAGCTTAACGACAGGGAACGAGCAGTTCTTC CASSLTTGNEQFF
TRBJ1-6 TRBV4-1 NA TRBD1 TGCGCCAGCAGCCAAGAAAACAGGGGACTCTATAATTCACCCCTCCACTTT CASSQENRGLYNSPLHF
TRBJ1-1 TRBV5-1 NA NA TGCGCCAGCAGCTTGGGTAAGAACACTGAAGCTTTCTTT CASSLGKNTEAFF
TRBJ1-2 TRBV29-1 NA NA TGCAGCGTTGAACCGGCGGGGGGGGACCTTAACTATGGCTACACCTTC CSVEPAGGDLNYGYTF
TRBJ2-7 TRBV11-2 NA TRBD1 TGTGCCAGCAGCTCCTGGGGACGGACAGGTGACGAGCAGTACTTC CASSSWGRTGDEQYF
TRBJ1-1 TRBV2 NA TRBD1 TGTGCCAGCAACGATGGACAGGTCATGAACACTGAAGCTTTCTTT CASNDGQVMNTEAFF
TRBJ2-5 TRBV7-3 NA TRBD2 TGTGCCAGCAGCCCCACCTGGGGGGGGGAGACCCAGTACTTC CASSPTWGGETQYF
TRBJ1-5 TRBV6-5 NA TRBD1 TGTGCCAGCAGTTACGGGACAGGGGAACAGCCCCAGCATTTT CASSYGTGEQPQHF
TRBJ2-3 TRBV5-4 NA NA TGTGCCAGCAGGTGGGGGTCCACAGATACGCAGTATTTT CASRWGSTDTQYF
TRBJ2-2 TRBV7-2 NA NA TGTGCCAGCAGACCCGGGGTATACACCGGGGAGCTGTTTTTT CASRPGVYTGELFF
TRBJ1-1 TRBV19 NA NA TGTGCCAGTATCCAGGGTGGGAGCACTGAAGCTTTCTTT CASIQGGSTEAFF
TRBJ2-3 TRBV7-3 NA NA TGTGCCAGCAGCTTAAAAGGGGGGGCCGAAGATACGCAGTATTTT CASSLKGGAEDTQYF
TRBJ1-2 TRBV28 NA NA TGTGCCAGCAGTCCGAGGACAGAGGACTTCTTTCATGGCTACACCTTC CASSPRTEDFFHGYTF
TRBJ2-7 TRBV6-6 NA NA TGTGCCAGCAGTTATGGGGAAGCCTACGAGCAGTACTTC CASSYGEAYEQYF
TRBJ2-5 TRBV27 NA NA TGTGCCAGCACCCTCCAGGGGGGGGCTTGGGAGACCCAGTACTTC CASTLQGGAWETQYF
TRBJ2-7 TRBV4-1 NA TRBD2 TGCGCCAGCAGCCAAGAAGCTAGCGGGGGGCCCCCGTACGAGCAGTACTTC CASSQEASGGPPYEQYF
TRBJ1-3 TRBV5-6 NA NA TGTGCCAGCAGCTTGGACATCGGGCCGGGAAACACCATATATTTT CASSLDIGPGNTIYF
TRBJ2-3 TRBV21-1 NA NA TGTGCCAGCATCAGGGGGGGTTACACAGATACGCAGTATTTT CASIRGGYTDTQYF
TRBJ2-5 TRBV9 NA NA TGTGCCAGCAGCGCCCGGGACACGGAAGAGACCCAGTACTTC CASSARDTEETQYF
TRBJ2-7 TRBV13 NA NA TGTGCCAGCAGCCTGCTCTACGAGCAGTACTTC CASSLLYEQYF
TRBJ2-2 TRBV4-3 NA NA TGCGCCAGCAAGGGGGTCGGCAGCGCCGGGGAGCTGTTTTTT CASKGVGSAGELFF
TRBJ1-1 TRBV27 few NA TGTGCCAGCAGTTTAGCGGGGAACACTGAAGCTTTCTTT CASSLAGNTEAFF
TRBJ1-1 TRBV7-2 NA TRBD1 TGTGCCAGCAGCCCCCCTCAGGGGGCGGGTATGGCTGAAGCTTTCTTT CASSPPQGAGMAEAFF
TRBJ2-5 TRBV28 NA TRBD1 TGTGCCAGCAGTCCCACGACAGGGTCCTCTATGGAGACCCAGTACTTC CASSPTTGSSMETQYF
TRBJ1-2 TRBV7-9 NA TRBD1 TGTGCCAGCAGCACCCGGGACAGCTTTTATGGCTACACCTTC CASSTRDSFYGYTF
TRBJ2-3 TRBV28 NA TRBD2 TGTGCTTCTCTAGCGGGGGGGCTGATAGATACGCAGTATTTT CASLAGGLIDTQYF
TRBJ2-7 TRBV6-5 NA TRBD1 TGTGCCAGCAGTTACTCTTGGGACAGCCTCCGTTACGAGCAGTACTTC CASSYSWDSLRYEQYF